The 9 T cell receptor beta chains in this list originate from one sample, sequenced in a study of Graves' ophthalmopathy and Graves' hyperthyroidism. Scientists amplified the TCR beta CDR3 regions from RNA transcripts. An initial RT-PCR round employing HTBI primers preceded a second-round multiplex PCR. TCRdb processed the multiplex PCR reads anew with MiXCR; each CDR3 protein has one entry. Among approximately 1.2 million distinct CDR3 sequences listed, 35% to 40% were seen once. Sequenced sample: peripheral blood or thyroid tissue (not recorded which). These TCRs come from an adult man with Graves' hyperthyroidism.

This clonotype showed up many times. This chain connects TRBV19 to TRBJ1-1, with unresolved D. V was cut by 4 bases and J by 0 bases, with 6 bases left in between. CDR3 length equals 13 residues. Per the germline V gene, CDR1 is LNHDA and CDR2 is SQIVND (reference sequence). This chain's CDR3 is CASSTSVNTEAFF. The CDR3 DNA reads TGTGCCAGTAGTACATCGGTGAACACTGAAGCTTTCTTT.

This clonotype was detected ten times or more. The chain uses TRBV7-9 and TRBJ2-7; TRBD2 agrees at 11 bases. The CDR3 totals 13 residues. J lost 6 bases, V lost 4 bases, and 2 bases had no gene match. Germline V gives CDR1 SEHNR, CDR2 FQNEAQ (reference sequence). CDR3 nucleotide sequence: TGTGCCAGCAGCTGGGGACTAGCGGTCGAGCAGTACTTC. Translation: CASSWGLAVEQYF.

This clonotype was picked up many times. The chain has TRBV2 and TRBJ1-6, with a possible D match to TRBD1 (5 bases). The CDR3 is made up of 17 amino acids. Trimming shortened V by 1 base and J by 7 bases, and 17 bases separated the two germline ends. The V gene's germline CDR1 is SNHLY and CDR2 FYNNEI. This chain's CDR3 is CASSEDMGPVVNSPLHF. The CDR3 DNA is TGTGCCAGCAGTGAAGATATGGGGCCAGTTGTAAATTCACCCCTCCACTTT. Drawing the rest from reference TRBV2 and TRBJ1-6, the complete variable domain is EPEVTQTPSHQVTQMGQEVILRCVPISNHLYFYWYRQILGQKVEFLVSFYNNEISEKSEIFDDQFSVERPDGSNFTLKIRSTKLEDSAMYFCASSEDMGPVVNSPLHFGNGTRLTVT.

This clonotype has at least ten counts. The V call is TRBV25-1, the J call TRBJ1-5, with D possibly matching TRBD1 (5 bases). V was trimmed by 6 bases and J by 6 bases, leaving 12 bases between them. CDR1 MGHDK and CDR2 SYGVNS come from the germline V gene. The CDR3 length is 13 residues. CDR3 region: CASSRQGTQPQHF. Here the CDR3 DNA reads TGTGCCAGCAGCCGCCAGGGAACTCAGCCCCAGCATTTT.

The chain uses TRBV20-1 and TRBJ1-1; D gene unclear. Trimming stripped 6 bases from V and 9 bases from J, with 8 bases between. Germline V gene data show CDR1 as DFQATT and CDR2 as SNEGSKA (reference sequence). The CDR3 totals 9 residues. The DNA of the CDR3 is TGCAGTGCGGAGGACCAAGCTTTCTTT. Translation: CSAEDQAFF.

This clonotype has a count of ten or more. Here the CDR3 DNA reads TGTGCCAGCAGCCAAGGCGTTGGCAATGGCTACACCTTC. This encodes CASSQGVGNGYTF. V gene TRBV7-9 combines with J gene TRBJ1-2; no clear D. CDR1 SEHNR and CDR2 FQNEAQ come from the germline V gene (reference sequence). Trimming left V 5 bases short and J 6 bases short, with 13 bases between. This CDR3 has 13 residues.

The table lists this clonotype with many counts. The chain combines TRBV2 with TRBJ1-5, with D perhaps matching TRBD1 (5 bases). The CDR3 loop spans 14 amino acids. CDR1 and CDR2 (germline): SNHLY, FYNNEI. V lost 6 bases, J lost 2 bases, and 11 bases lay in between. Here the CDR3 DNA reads TGTGCCAGCAGAGAGGGGTCGGGCAATCAGCCCCAGCATTTT. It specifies CASREGSGNQPQHF.

CDR3 nucleotides: TGTGCCAGCAGAGAGTCCCCCAGGACTAGCGGGGCAGCGGGGGGCGAGCAGTACTTC. This codes for CASRESPRTSGAAGGEQYF. The genes are TRBV7-9 and TRBJ2-7; 12 bases map to TRBD2. The germline V gene encodes CDR1 SEHNR and CDR2 FQNEAQ (reference sequence). The CDR3 is made up of 19 amino acids. The ends lost 6 bases at V and 6 bases at J; junction bases unmatched: 21.

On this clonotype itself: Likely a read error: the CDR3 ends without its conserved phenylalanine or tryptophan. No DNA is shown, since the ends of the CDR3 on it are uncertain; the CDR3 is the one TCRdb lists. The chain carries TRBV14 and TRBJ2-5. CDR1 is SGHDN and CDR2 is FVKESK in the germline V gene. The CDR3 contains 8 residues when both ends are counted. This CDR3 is CASSQESS.